This T cell receptor beta chain was sequenced for a study of tumor-infiltrating lymphocytes in primary liver carcinoma. Study-level information: All patients, whether men or women, fell within 30 to 69 years of age.

The approximately 20-31 mg bulk tissue piece was not sorted before simultaneous RNA and DNA extraction. Every one of the tumor samples had a viable tumor cell content above 75%. Findings and limits, study-wide: The 250 largest clones made up significantly more of tumor than blood repertoires (p = 0.039). Only about 7-24% of top clones were detected in all five tumor regions.

Germline CDR1 is MGHRA and CDR2 is YSYEKL. This CDR3 contains 20 residues. Constant-region priming of about 520 ng total RNA yielded TCR beta cDNA. ARM-PCR, slightly modified, supplied the TCR beta libraries through three nested multiplex PCR rounds. Researchers ran the first two PCR rounds for 9 to 10 cycles each with TRBV1-TRBV30 forward primers and a C-beta reverse primer. TCRdb reanalysed the multiplex PCR reads using MiXCR and keeps one entry per CDR3 protein. This table holds some 120,000 distinct CDR3 sequences, 50% to 70% found once. With respect to this clonotype: Its antigen remains unknown. One end of the junction is discordant with germline, which a read error may explain.

Specimen: liver tumor tissue from sampling region 1. The subset was: tumor region T1, superior pole. This TCR derives from a woman aged 55-70 years with primary liver carcinoma and hepatitis B virus infection. The chain uses TRBV4-1 and TRBJ2-6; D uncertain. The CDR3 DNA is TGCGCCAGCAGCCAAGAGATGGGATCGTTTGGGGTCTCTGCGGCCAACGTCCTGATTTTC. It is translated as CASSQEMGSFGVSAANVLIF.